This TCR beta chain was recorded in a study of T cell responses to AZD1222 COVID-19 vaccine. Study-wide results and limits: Repertoire sampling was restricted to post-peak T cell response timepoints. Donors, mostly white British, included more females; clonal diversity was possibly underestimated. CD4 TCRs covered the whole spike, strongest at regions 160-218 and 743-854. Increases in Spike-specific TCR breadth and depth were seen after two AZD1222 doses.

This CDR3 spans 17 amino acids. V was clipped by 5 bases and J by 5 bases; unmatched bases: 12. Per germline, CDR1 PRHDT and CDR2 FYEKMQ (reference sequence). On this clone: Its antigen remains unknown.

TCRdb's table, derived via immunoSEQ multiplex PCR, lists solely in-frame clones and lacks some. The sample gives about 150,000 clones, 90% to 95% of which show up once; about 2.1% is in the top ten. The sample here was peripheral blood, taken on day 0 of AZD1222 vaccination. This TCR derives from an adult in good health. The chain uses TRBV13 and TRBJ2-2, with 9 positions matching TRBD2. CDR3 residues: CASSRSLRGGQTGELFF. CDR3 nucleotide sequence: TGTGCCAGCAGCCGATCTCTGCGGGGGGGCCAGACCGGGGAGCTGTTTTTT.